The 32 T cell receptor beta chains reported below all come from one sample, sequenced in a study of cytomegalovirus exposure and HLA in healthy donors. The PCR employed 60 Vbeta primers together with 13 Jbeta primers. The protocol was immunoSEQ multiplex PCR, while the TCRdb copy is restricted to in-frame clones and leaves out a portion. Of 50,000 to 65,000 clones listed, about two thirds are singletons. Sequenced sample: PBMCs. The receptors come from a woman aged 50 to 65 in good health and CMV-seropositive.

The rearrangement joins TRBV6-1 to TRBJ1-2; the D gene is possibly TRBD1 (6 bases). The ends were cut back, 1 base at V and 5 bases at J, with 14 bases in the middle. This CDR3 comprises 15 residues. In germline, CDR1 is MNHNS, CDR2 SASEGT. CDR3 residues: CASSEELGQGYGYTF. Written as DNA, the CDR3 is TGTGCCAGCAGTGAAGAGTTAGGTCAGGGGTATGGCTACACCTTC.

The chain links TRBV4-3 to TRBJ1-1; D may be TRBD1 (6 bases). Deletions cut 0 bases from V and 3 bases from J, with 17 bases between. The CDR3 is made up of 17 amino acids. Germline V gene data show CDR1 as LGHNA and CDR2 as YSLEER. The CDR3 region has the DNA TGCGCCAGCAGCCAAGAAGGAGGTCAAGGGGGTGACACTGAAGCTTTCTTT. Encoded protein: CASSQEGGQGGDTEAFF.

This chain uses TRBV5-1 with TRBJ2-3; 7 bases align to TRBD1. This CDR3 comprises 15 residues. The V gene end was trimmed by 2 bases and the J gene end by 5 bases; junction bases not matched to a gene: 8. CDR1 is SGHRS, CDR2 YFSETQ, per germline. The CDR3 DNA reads TGCGCCAGCAGCTTAACGACAGGGAATCAAGATACGCAGTATTTT. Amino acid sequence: CASSLTTGNQDTQYF.

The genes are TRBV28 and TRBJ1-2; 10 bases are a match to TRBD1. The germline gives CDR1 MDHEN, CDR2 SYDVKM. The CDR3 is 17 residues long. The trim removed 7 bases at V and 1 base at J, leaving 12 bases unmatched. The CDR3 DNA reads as TGTGCCAGCACTTCAATCGGGACAGGGGAAGGTAACTATGGCTACACCTTC. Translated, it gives CASTSIGTGEGNYGYTF.

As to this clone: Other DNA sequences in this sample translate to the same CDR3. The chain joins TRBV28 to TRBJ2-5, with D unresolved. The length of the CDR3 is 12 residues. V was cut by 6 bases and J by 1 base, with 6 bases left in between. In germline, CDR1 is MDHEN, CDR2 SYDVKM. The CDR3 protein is CASRGLQETQYF. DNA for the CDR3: TGTGCCAGCAGGGGCCTCCAAGAGACCCAGTACTTC.

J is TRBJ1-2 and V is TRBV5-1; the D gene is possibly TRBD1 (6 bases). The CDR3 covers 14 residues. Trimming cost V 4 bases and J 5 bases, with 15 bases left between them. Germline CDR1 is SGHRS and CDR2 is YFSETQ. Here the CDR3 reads CASSPTSGEYGYTF. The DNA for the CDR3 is TGCGCCAGCAGCCCTACCTCAGGGGAATATGGCTACACCTTC.

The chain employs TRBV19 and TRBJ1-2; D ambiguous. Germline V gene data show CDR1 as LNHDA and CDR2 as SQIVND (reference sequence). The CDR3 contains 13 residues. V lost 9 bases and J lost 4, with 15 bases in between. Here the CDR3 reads CASRLAASYGYTF. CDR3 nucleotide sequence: TGTGCCAGCCGACTAGCAGCCAGCTATGGCTACACCTTC.

The CDR3 DNA is TGTGCCAGTAGTACTGATGGACAGAGTGGCGAGCAGTACTTC. Translated, it gives CASSTDGQSGEQYF. V usage is TRBV19 and J usage is TRBJ2-7, with D tentatively TRBD1 (6 bases). Per germline, CDR1 LNHDA and CDR2 SQIVND (reference sequence). This CDR3 contains 14 residues. V was shortened by 4 bases and J by 6 bases, with 16 bases between the two germline ends.

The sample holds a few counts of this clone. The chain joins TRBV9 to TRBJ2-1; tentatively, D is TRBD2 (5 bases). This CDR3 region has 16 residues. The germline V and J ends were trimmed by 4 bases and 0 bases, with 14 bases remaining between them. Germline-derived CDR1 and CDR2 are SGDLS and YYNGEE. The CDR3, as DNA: TGTGCCAGCAGCCCCCCGAGCGGTAGCTCCTACAATGAGCAGTTCTTC. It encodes CASSPPSGSSYNEQFF.

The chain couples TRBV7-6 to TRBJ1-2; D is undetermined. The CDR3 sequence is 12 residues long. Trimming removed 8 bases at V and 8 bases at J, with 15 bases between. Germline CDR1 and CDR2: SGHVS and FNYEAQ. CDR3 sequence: CASGSAGIGYTF. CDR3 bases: TGTGCCAGCGGATCGGCGGGGATAGGCTACACCTTC.

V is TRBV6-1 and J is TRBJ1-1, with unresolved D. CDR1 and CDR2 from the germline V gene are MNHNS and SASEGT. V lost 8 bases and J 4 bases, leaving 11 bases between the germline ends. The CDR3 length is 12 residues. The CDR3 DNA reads TGTGCCAGCCAGGAGGGAGCCACTGAAGCTTTCTTT. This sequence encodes CASQEGATEAFF.

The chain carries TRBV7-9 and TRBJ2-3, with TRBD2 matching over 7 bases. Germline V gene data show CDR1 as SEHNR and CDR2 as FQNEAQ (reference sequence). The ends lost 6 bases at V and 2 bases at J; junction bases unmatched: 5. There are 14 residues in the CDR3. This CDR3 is CASRTLANTDTQYF. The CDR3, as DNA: TGTGCCAGCAGGACACTAGCGAACACAGATACGCAGTATTTT.

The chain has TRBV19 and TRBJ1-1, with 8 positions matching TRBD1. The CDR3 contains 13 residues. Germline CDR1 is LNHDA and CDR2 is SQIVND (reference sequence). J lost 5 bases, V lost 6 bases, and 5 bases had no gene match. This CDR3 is CASRRQGITEAFF. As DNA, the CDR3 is TGTGCCAGTAGGAGACAGGGGATTACTGAAGCTTTCTTT.

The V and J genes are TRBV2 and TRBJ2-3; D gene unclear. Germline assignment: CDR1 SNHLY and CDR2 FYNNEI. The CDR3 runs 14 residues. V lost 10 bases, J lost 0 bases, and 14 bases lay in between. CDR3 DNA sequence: TGTGCCACGCGAGAAACCCCTAGCACAGATACGCAGTATTTT. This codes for CATRETPSTDTQYF.

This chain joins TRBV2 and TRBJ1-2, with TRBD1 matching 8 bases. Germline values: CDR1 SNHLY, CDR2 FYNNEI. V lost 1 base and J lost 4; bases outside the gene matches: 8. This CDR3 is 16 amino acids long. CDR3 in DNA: TGTGCCAGCAGTGAAGTAACAGGGGGTCGAGGCTATGGCTACACCTTC. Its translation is CASSEVTGGRGYGYTF.

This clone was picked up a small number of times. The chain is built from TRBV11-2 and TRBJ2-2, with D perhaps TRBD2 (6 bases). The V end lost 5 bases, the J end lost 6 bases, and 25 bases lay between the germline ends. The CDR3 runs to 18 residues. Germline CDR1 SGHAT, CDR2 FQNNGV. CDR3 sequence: CASSLRERRDFSAGELFF. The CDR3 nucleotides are TGTGCCAGCAGCCTTAGAGAGAGAAGGGACTTCTCAGCCGGGGAGCTGTTTTTT.

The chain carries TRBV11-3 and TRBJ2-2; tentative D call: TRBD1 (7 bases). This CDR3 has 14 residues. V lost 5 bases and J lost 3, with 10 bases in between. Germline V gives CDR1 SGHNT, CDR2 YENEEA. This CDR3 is CASSQGGDTGELFF. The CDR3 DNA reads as TGTGCCAGCAGCCAGGGGGGTGACACCGGGGAGCTGTTTTTT. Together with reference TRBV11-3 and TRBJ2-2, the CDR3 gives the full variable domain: EAGVVQSPRYKIIEKKQPVAFWCNPISGHNTLYWYLQNLGQGPELLIRYENEEAVDDSQLPKDRFSAERLKGVDSTLKIQPAELGDSAVYLCASSQGGDTGELFFGEGSRLTVL.

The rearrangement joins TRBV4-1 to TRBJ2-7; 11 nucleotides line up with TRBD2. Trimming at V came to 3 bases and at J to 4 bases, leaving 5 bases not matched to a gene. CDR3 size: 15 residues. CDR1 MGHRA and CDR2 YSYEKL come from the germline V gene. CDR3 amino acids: CASSHTSGGLYEQYF. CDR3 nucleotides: TGCGCCAGCAGCCATACTAGCGGGGGCCTTTACGAGCAGTACTTC.

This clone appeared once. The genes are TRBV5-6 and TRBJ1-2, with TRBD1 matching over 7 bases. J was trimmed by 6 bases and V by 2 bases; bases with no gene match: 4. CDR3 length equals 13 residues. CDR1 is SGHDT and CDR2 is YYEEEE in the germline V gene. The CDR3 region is CASSFGTEDGYTF. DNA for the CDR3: TGTGCCAGCAGCTTCGGGACAGAGGATGGCTACACCTTC.

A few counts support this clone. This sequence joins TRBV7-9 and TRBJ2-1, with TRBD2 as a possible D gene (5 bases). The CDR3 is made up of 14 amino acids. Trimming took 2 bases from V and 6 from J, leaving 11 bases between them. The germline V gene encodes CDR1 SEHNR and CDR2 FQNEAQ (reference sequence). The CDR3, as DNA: TGTGCCAGCAGCTTAACTCTAGCCTCCAATGAGCAGTTCTTC. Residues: CASSLTLASNEQFF.

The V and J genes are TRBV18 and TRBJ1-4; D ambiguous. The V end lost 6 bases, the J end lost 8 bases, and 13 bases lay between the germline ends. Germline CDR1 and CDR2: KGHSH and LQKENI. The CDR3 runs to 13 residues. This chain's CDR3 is CASSGGADEKLFF. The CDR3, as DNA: TGTGCCAGCTCCGGAGGCGCGGACGAAAAACTGTTTTTT.

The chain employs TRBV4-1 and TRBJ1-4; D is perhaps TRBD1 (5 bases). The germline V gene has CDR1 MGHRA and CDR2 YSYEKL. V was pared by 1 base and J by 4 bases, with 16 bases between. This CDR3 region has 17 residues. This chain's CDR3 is CASSQGPGGEGNEKLFF. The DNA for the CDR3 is TGCGCCAGCAGCCAAGGGCCTGGAGGGGAGGGTAATGAAAAACTGTTTTTT.

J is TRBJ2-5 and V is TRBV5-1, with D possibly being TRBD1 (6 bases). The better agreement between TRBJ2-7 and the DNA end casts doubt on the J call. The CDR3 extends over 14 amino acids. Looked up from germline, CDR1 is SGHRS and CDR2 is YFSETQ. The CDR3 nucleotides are TGCGCCAGCAGCTTTTCCGGGACAAAATACGAGCAGTACTTC. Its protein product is CASSFSGTKYEQYF.

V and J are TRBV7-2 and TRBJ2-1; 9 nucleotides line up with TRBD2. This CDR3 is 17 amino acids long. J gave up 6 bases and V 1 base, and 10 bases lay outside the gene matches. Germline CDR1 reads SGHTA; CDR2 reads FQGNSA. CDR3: CASSLGGVSGSANEQFF. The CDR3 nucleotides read TGTGCCAGCAGCTTAGGGGGGGTTAGCGGGAGTGCCAATGAGCAGTTCTTC.

The CDR3 bases are TGCGCCAGCAGCCATCGACAGGGGACGAACACTGAAGCTTTCTTT. This translates into CASSHRQGTNTEAFF. This chain connects TRBV4-3 to TRBJ1-1; 8 bases agree with TRBD1. The V gene's germline CDR1 is LGHNA and CDR2 YSLEER. V shed 3 bases, J shed 1 base, and the junction held 4 bases outside the gene matches. There are 15 residues in the CDR3.

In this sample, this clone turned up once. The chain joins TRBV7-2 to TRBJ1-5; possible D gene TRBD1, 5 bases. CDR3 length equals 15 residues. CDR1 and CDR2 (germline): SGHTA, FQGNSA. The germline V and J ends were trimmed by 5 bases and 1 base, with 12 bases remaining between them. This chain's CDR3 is CASSLQVGSNQPQHF. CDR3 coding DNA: TGTGCCAGCAGCCTACAGGTGGGGAGCAATCAGCCCCAGCATTTT. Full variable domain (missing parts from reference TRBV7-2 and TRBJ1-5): GAGVSQSPSNKVTEKGKDVELRCDPISGHTALYWYRQSLGQGLEFLIYFQGNSAPDKSGLPSDRFSAERTGGSVSTLTIQRTQQEDSAVYLCASSLQVGSNQPQHFGDGTRLSIL.

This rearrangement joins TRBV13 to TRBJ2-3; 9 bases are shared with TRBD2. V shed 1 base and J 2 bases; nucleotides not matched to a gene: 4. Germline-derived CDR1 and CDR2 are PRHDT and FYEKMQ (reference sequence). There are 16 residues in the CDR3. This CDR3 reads CASSLERGVSTDTQYF. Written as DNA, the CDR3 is TGTGCCAGCAGCTTAGAGCGGGGGGTCTCCACAGATACGCAGTATTTT.

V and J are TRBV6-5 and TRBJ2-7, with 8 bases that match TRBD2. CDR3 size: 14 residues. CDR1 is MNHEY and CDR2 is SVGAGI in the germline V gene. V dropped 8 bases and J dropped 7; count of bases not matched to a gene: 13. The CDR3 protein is CASLPTGTRREQYF. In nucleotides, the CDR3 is TGTGCCAGCCTCCCCACCGGGACTAGACGGGAGCAGTACTTC.

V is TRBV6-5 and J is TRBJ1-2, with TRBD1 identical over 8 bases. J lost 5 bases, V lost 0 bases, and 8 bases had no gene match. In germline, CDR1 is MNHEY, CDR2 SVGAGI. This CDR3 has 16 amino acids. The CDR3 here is CASSYSMGTGGYGYTF. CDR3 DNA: TGTGCCAGCAGTTACTCGATGGGGACAGGTGGTTATGGCTACACCTTC.

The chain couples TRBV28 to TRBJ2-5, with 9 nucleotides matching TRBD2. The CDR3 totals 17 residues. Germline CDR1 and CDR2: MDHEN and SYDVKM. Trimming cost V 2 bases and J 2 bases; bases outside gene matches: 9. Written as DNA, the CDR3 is TGTGCCAGCAGTTTAGGGGAAACTAGCGGGTTTCAAGAGACCCAGTACTTC. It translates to CASSLGETSGFQETQYF.

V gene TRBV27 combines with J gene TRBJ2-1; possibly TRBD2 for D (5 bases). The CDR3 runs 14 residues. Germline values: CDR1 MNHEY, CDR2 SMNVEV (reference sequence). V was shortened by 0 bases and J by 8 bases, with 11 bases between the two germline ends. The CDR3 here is CASSLSGKLHEQFF. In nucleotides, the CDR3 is TGTGCCAGCAGTTTATCCGGGAAATTGCATGAGCAGTTCTTC.

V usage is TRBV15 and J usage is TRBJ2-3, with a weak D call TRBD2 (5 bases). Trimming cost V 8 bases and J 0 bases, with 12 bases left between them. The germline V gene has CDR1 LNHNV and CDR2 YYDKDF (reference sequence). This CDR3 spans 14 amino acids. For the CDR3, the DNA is TGTGCCACCGGAGGCGGCGGTAGCACAGATACGCAGTATTTT. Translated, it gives CATGGGGSTDTQYF.